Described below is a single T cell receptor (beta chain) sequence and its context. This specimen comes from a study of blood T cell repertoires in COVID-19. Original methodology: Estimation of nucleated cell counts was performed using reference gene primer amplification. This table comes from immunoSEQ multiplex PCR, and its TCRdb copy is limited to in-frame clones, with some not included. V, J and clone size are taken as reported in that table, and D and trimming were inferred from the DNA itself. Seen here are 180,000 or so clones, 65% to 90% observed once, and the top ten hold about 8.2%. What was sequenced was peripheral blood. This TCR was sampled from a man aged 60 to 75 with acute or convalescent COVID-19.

The CDR3 here is CSVGDTLGPGNTIYF. The CDR3 nucleotides are TGCAGCGTGGGGGACACGTTAGGGCCTGGAAACACCATATATTTT. The chain carries TRBV29-1 and TRBJ1-3, with TRBD1 as a possible D gene (6 bases). Germline CDR1 reads SQVTM; CDR2 reads ANQGSEA. The CDR3 length is 15 residues. V lost 6 bases, J lost 2 bases, and 17 bases lay in between.